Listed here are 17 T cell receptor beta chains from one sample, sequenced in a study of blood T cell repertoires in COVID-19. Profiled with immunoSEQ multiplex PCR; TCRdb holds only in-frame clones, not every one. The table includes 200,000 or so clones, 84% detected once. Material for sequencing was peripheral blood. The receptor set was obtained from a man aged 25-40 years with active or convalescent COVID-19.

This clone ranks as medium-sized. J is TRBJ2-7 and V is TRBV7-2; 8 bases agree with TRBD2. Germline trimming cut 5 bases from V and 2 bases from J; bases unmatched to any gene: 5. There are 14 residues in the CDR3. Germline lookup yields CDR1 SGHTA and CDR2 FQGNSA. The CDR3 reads CASSPELAAYEQYF. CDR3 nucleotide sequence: TGTGCCAGCAGCCCGGAACTAGCGGCCTACGAGCAGTACTTC.

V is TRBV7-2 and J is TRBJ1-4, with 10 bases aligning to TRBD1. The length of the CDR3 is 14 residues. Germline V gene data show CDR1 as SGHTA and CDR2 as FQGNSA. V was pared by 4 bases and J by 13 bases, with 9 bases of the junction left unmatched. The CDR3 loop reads CASSSGTGERRLFF. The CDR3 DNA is TGTGCCAGCAGCTCCGGGACAGGGGAGAGGAGACTGTTTTTT.

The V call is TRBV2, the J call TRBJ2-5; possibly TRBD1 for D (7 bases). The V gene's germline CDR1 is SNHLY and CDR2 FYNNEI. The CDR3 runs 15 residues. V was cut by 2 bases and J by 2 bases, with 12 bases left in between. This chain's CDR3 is CASSEYRGLQETQYF. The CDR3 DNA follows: TGTGCCAGCAGTGAATACAGGGGACTTCAAGAGACCCAGTACTTC. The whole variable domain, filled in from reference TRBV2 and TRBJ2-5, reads EPEVTQTPSHQVTQMGQEVILRCVPISNHLYFYWYRQILGQKVEFLVSFYNNEISEKSEIFDDQFSVERPDGSNFTLKIRSTKLEDSAMYFCASSEYRGLQETQYFGPGTRLLVL.

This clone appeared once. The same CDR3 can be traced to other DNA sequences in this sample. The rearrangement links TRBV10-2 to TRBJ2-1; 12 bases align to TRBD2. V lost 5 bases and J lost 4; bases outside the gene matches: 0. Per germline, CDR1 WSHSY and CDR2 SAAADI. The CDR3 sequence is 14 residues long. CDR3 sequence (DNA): TGCGCCAGCAGTCTAGCGGGGGGGTACAATGAGCAGTTCTTC. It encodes CASSLAGGYNEQFF.

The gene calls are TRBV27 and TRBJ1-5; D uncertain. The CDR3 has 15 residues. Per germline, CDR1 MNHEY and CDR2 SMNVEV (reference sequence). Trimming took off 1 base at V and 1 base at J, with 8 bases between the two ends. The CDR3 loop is CASSLLAGSNQPQHF. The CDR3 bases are TGTGCCAGCAGTTTATTGGCCGGGAGCAATCAGCCCCAGCATTTT.

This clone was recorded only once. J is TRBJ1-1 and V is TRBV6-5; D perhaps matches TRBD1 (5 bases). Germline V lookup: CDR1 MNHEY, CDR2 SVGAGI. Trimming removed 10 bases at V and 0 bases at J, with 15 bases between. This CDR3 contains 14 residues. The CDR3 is CATRPGLMNTEAFF. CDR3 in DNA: TGTGCCACCCGACCGGGACTCATGAACACTGAAGCTTTCTTT.

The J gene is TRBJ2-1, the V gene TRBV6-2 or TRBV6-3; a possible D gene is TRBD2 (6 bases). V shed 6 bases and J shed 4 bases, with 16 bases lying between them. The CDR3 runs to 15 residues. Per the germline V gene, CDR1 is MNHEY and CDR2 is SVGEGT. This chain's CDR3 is CASSPGSGVYNEQFF. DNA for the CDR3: TGTGCCAGCAGCCCGGGTAGCGGAGTTTACAATGAGCAGTTCTTC.

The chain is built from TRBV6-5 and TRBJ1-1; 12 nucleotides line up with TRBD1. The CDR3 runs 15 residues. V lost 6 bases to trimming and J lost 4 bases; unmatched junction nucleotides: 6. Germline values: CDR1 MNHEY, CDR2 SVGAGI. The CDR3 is CASRPGQGAPTEAFF. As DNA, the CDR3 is TGTGCCAGCAGGCCGGGACAGGGGGCGCCCACTGAAGCTTTCTTT.

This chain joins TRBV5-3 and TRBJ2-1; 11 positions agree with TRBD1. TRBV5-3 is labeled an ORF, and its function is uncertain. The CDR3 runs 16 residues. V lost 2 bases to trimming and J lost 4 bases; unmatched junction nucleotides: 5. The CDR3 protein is CARSFWDRGEYNEQFF. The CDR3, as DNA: TGTGCCAGAAGCTTCTGGGACAGGGGGGAATACAATGAGCAGTTCTTC.

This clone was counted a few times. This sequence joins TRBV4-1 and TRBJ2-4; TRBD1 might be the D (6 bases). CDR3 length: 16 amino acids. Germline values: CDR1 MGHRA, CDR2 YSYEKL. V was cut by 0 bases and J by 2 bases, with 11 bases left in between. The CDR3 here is CASSQEEQGSKNIQYF. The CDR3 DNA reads TGCGCCAGCAGCCAAGAGGAACAGGGTTCCAAAAACATTCAGTACTTC.

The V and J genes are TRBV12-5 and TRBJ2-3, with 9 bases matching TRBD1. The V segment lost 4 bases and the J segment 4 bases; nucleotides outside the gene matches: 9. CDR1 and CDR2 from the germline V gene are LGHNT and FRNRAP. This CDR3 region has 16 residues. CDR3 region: CASGSLDRGKADTQYF. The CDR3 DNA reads TGTGCTAGTGGTTCGCTGGACAGGGGAAAAGCAGATACGCAGTATTTT.

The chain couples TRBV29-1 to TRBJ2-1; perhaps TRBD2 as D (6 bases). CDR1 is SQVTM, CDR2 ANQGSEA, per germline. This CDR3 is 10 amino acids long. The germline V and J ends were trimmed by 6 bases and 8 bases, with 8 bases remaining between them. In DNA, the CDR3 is TGCAGCGTCGGGACTGATGAGCAGTTCTTC. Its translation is CSVGTDEQFF.

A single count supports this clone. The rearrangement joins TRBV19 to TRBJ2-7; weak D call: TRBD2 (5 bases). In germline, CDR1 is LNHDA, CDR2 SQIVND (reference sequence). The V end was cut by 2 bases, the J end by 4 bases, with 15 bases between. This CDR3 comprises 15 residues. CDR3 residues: CASSISIDRGYEQYF. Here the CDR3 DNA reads TGTGCCAGTAGTATATCGATCGACCGGGGATACGAGCAGTACTTC.

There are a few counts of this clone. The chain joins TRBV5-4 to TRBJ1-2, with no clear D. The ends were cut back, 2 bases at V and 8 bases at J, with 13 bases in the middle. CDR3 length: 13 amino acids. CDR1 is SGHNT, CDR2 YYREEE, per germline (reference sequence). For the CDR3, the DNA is TGTGCCAGCAGCTTAAGCACCTCTAGGGGCTACACCTTC. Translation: CASSLSTSRGYTF.

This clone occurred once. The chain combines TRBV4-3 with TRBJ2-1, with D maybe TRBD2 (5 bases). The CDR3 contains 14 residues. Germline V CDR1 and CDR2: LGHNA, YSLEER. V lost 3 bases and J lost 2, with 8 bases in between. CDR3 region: CASSHRGTYNEQFF. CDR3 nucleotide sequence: TGCGCCAGCAGCCACCGGGGAACCTACAATGAGCAGTTCTTC.

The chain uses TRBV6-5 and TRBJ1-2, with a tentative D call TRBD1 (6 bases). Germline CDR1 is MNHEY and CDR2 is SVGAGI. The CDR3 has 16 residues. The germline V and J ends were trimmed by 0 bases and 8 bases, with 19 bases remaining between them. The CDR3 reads CASSYSGGAAAGGYTF. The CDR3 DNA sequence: TGTGCCAGCAGTTACTCAGGGGGGGCGGCAGCCGGAGGCTACACCTTC.

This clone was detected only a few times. In DNA form, the CDR3 reads TGTGCCAGCAGCCAGGGACTAGCGGGGGGGTACAATGAGCAGTTCTTC. Translating gives CASSQGLAGGYNEQFF. This sequence joins TRBV7-6 and TRBJ2-1, with 16 bases fitting TRBD2. CDR3 length equals 16 residues. The germline V gene encodes CDR1 SGHVS and CDR2 FNYEAQ. Trimming took 5 bases from V and 4 from J; bases not matched to a gene: 2.